The 8 T cell receptor beta chains below all came from one sample that was sequenced in a study of blood T cell repertoires in COVID-19. The repertoire was sequenced with immunoSEQ multiplex PCR; TCRdb's copy has only in-frame clones and lacks some. The table lists 100,000 to 150,000 clones, 90% to 95% of them singletons, with 2.1% in the top ten. Sequencing input: peripheral blood. These receptors were collected from a middle-aged man with COVID-19, enrolled during active disease.

This chain joins TRBV19 and TRBJ1-5, with 9 bases aligning to TRBD1. The V and J ends lost 0 bases and 4 bases, in that order; junction bases with no gene match: 4. The CDR3 totals 16 residues. Germline CDR1 reads LNHDA; CDR2 reads SQIVND (reference sequence). CDR3 DNA: TGTGCCAGTAGTATAGAAGGACAGGGGAATAATCAGCCCCAGCATTTT. Translating gives CASSIEGQGNNQPQHF. Variable domain in full (rest from reference TRBV19 and TRBJ1-5): DGGITQSPKYLFRKEGQNVTLSCEQNLNHDAMYWYRQDPGQGLRLIYYSQIVNDFQKGDIAEGYSVSREKKESFPLTVTSAQKNPTAFYLCASSIEGQGNNQPQHFGDGTRLSIL.

The chain recombines TRBV19 with TRBJ1-1; 10 nucleotides agree with TRBD1. The CDR3 has 15 amino acids. The V segment lost 3 bases and the J segment 6 bases; nucleotides outside the gene matches: 7. Per germline, CDR1 LNHDA and CDR2 SQIVND (reference sequence). For the CDR3, the DNA is TGTGCCAGTAGTATGACCTGGGGGACAGGGGCTGAAGCTTTCTTT. It codes for CASSMTWGTGAEAFF.

The chain uses TRBV6-5 and TRBJ2-6; D gene uncertain. The germline gives CDR1 MNHEY, CDR2 SVGAGI. Trimming took 9 bases from V and 0 from J, leaving 6 bases between them. The CDR3 is 13 amino acids. The CDR3 DNA reads as TGTGCCAGTGGAGTCTCTGGGGCCAACGTCCTGACTTTC. Protein product: CASGVSGANVLTF.

The chain is built from TRBV27 and TRBJ1-2; D uncertain. This CDR3 region has 13 residues. CDR1 and CDR2 from the germline V gene are MNHEY and SMNVEV (reference sequence). V dropped 5 bases and J dropped 6 bases, with 13 bases sitting between them. The CDR3 coding sequence is TGTGCCAGCAGTCGGGGAGCCCTTAATGGCTACACCTTC. It is translated as CASSRGALNGYTF.

The rearrangement links TRBV19 to TRBJ2-4; a weak D match, TRBD2 (6 bases). The CDR3 length is 14 residues. Per germline, CDR1 LNHDA and CDR2 SQIVND (reference sequence). Trimming pared 5 bases from V and 1 base from J, leaving 9 bases between. CDR3 sequence: CASSDGGAKNIQYF. CDR3 nucleotide sequence: TGTGCCAGTAGTGATGGAGGGGCCAAAAACATTCAGTACTTC.

The chain is built from TRBV3-1 (or the pseudogene TRBV3-2) and TRBJ2-7; D remains unclear. This CDR3 is built from 15 residues. V shed 4 bases and J shed 0 bases, with 13 bases lying between them. Germline V gene data show CDR1 as LGHDT and CDR2 as YNNKEL (reference sequence). The CDR3 is CASSPARFGSYEQYF. CDR3 nucleotide sequence: TGTGCCAGCAGCCCCGCGAGGTTTGGCTCCTACGAGCAGTACTTC.

This clone came up once. The chain has TRBV12-3 or TRBV12-4 and TRBJ2-7; maybe TRBD1 (5 bases). V was pared by 5 bases and J by 0 bases, with 8 bases between. The CDR3 runs 13 residues. The CDR3, as DNA: TGTGCCAGCAGTCGACAGCCCTCCTACGAGCAGTACTTC. Amino acids: CASSRQPSYEQYF.

CDR3 region: CASRLDSNRGETQYF. The CDR3 coding sequence is TGTGCCAGCAGGTTGGACAGTAACAGGGGAGAGACCCAGTACTTC. The chain combines TRBV6-5 with TRBJ2-5, with TRBD1 matching 7 bases. CDR3 length: 15 residues. Germline V gene sequence: CDR1 MNHEY, CDR2 SVGAGI. With V trimmed by 6 bases and J by 4 bases, 11 bases remained unmatched.